The 16 T cell receptor beta chains presented below share a single source sample, sequenced in a study of cytomegalovirus exposure and HLA in healthy donors. Profiled with immunoSEQ multiplex PCR; TCRdb holds only in-frame clones, not every one. The sample contains more than 140,000 clones, around 90% of which appear only once. The sample consisted of PBMCs. These receptors all come from a woman in her late teens or twenties in good health and CMV-seropositive.

This clone was seen only a few times. The V call is TRBV18, the J call TRBJ1-1; maybe TRBD1 (5 bases). This CDR3 comprises 14 residues. Germline V gene sequence: CDR1 KGHSH, CDR2 LQKENI. Trimming stripped 3 bases from V and 2 bases from J, with 10 bases between. In DNA, the CDR3 is TGTGCCAGCTCACCTCAGGGTGCCAACACTGAAGCTTTCTTT. Translation: CASSPQGANTEAFF.

V is TRBV19 and J is TRBJ1-3; TRBD1 is a possible D gene (6 bases). Germline values: CDR1 LNHDA, CDR2 SQIVND (reference sequence). V lost 5 bases to trimming and J lost 4 bases, with 9 bases between them. The CDR3 has 13 amino acids. The CDR3 sequence: CASSSDRGNTIYF. The CDR3 nucleotides read TGTGCCAGTAGTTCTGACAGGGGAAACACCATATATTTT.

The chain links TRBV6-1 to TRBJ2-7; perhaps TRBD2 as D (8 bases). Between the trimmed V and J ends, which lost 11 bases and 4 bases, there was a span of 21 bases. CDR1 and CDR2 (germline): MNHNS, SASEGT. The CDR3 has 14 residues. Here the CDR3 DNA reads TGTGCCTACCCAGGGGGGACTAGTTCTTACGAGCAGTACTTC. Translating gives CAYPGGTSSYEQYF.

The rearrangement links TRBV28 to TRBJ2-2; TRBD1 might be the D (5 bases). The CDR3 totals 13 residues. Trimming cost V 5 bases and J 4 bases, with 8 bases left between them. Germline CDR1 MDHEN, CDR2 SYDVKM. CDR3 coding DNA: TGTGCCAGCAGTCGACAGTTCACCGGGGAGCTGTTTTTT. As protein: CASSRQFTGELFF.

This clone was observed a few times. A far larger clone lies a single base away; this is likely a read error. At the DNA level, this CDR3 is encoded by other sequences in the same sample as well. The chain has TRBV5-4 and TRBJ2-2; 12 bases are a match to TRBD2. This CDR3 is 16 amino acids long. The germline V gene encodes CDR1 SGHNT and CDR2 YYREEE (reference sequence). V was clipped by 4 bases and J by 7 bases; unmatched bases: 8. Written as DNA, the CDR3 is TGTGCCAGCAGCCGGGGACTAGCGGGCGGGGGCGGGGAGCTGTTTTTT. Translation gives CASSRGLAGGGGELFF.

J is TRBJ2-3 and V is TRBV9, with 10 bases fitting TRBD2. V was pared by 3 bases and J by 6 bases, with 4 bases of the junction left unmatched. The CDR3 extends over 14 amino acids. The germline gives CDR1 SGDLS, CDR2 YYNGEE. The CDR3 region is CASSGSSGGDTQYF. In DNA form, the CDR3 reads TGTGCCAGCAGCGGATCTAGCGGGGGCGATACGCAGTATTTT.

The chain has TRBV15 and TRBJ2-1; perhaps TRBD1 as D (6 bases). Germline CDR1 reads LNHNV; CDR2 reads YYDKDF (reference sequence). The CDR3 totals 12 residues. V lost 9 bases to trimming and J lost 3 bases, with 9 bases between them. As DNA, the CDR3 is TGTGCCACGGCAGGGGACTACAATGAGCAGTTCTTC. Amino acid sequence: CATAGDYNEQFF.

This chain links TRBV7-9 with TRBJ1-1; TRBD1 aligns across 8 bases. Germline CDR1 reads SEHNR; CDR2 reads FQNEAQ (reference sequence). This CDR3 comprises 14 residues. Trimming removed 0 bases from V and 4 bases from J; junction bases left unmatched: 1. DNA of the CDR3: TGTGCCAGCAGCTTAGCGCAGGGGGCCACTGAAGCTTTCTTT. It codes for CASSLAQGATEAFF.

The rearrangement uses TRBV7-8 and TRBJ2-5; D may be TRBD2 (7 bases). The V end was cut by 1 base, the J end by 5 bases, with 14 bases between. Germline V gene sequence: CDR1 SGHVS, CDR2 FQNEAQ. The CDR3 loop spans 15 amino acids. CDR3 DNA: TGTGCCAGCAGCTTAGTTTCGGGGGGCCGGGAGACCCAGTACTTC. This sequence encodes CASSLVSGGRETQYF.

Comment on this clone: A read error may account for a junction end that differs from germline. The chain uses TRBV7-7 and TRBJ2-2, with D perhaps TRBD2 (6 bases). This CDR3 is built from 15 residues. Germline V lookup: CDR1 SSHAT, CDR2 FNYEAQ (reference sequence). CDR3 sequence: CASSLEPGLAGELFF. The CDR3, as DNA: TGTGCTAGCAGCTTAGAACCGGGACTCGCTGGGGAGCTGTTTTTT.

This clone was seen just once. This chain joins TRBV6-1 and TRBJ2-7; D uncertain. Per the germline V gene, CDR1 is MNHNS and CDR2 is SASEGT. This CDR3 region has 15 residues. Trimming left V 2 bases short and J 3 bases short, with 14 bases between. The CDR3 loop reads CASSEQTVISYEQYF. The CDR3 DNA is TGTGCCAGCAGTGAACAGACTGTCATCAGCTACGAGCAGTACTTC.

This clone has a handful of counts. The chain recombines TRBV5-1 with TRBJ2-1; D perhaps matches TRBD2 (6 bases). CDR1 is SGHRS and CDR2 is YFSETQ in the germline V gene. V was shortened by 4 bases and J by 7 bases, with 9 bases between the two germline ends. CDR3 size: 12 residues. The CDR3 DNA follows: TGCGCCAGCAGCGCACGGGGGAATGAGCAGTTCTTC. As protein: CASSARGNEQFF. Supplemented by reference TRBV5-1 and TRBJ2-1, the full variable domain reads KAGVTQTPRYLIKTRGQQVTLSCSPISGHRSVSWYQQTPGQGLQFLFEYFSETQRNKGNFPGRFSGRQFSNSRSEMNVSTLELGDSALYLCASSARGNEQFFGPGTRLTVL.

On this clone itself: The germline gene is not matched at one end of the junction; a read error may be the cause. The chain links TRBV18 to TRBJ2-7, with 7 bases aligning to TRBD2. This CDR3 has 14 residues. Germline-derived CDR1 and CDR2 are KGHSH and LQKENI. The CDR3 sequence: CASSPLLSGKGPHF. The CDR3 nucleotides read TGTGCCAGCTCACCACTGCTGAGCGGGAAAGGGCCCCACTTC.

The sample holds a few counts of this clone. V is TRBV28 and J is TRBJ1-5, with D uncertain. In germline, CDR1 is MDHEN, CDR2 SYDVKM. Trimming removed 4 bases from V and 4 bases from J, with 14 bases in between. The CDR3 extends over 15 amino acids. In DNA, the CDR3 is TGTGCCAGCAGTTGGCGGTCAACTCTGAATCAGCCCCAGCATTTT. This gives the protein CASSWRSTLNQPQHF.

The rearrangement uses TRBV6-1 and TRBJ2-7; unclear D gene. The V and J ends lost 0 bases and 7 bases respectively, with 13 bases between them. This CDR3 spans 14 amino acids. Germline assignment: CDR1 MNHNS and CDR2 SASEGT. In DNA, the CDR3 is TGTGCCAGCAGTGAAGCCGATTGGGCCCCAGAGCAGTACTTC. Translation gives CASSEADWAPEQYF.

The rearrangement uses TRBV5-3 and TRBJ2-7, with D perhaps matching TRBD2 (5 bases). TRBV5-3 is marked as an open reading frame, function uncertain. Trimming removed 1 base at V and 2 bases at J, with 10 bases between. This CDR3 contains 14 residues. The CDR3 reads CARSLPGTPYEQYF. The CDR3 nucleotides read TGTGCCAGAAGCTTGCCGGGAACCCCCTACGAGCAGTACTTC.